This T cell receptor beta chain was captured in a study of shared clonotypes between healthy human individuals. Germline V gene lookup returns CDR1 SGDLS and CDR2 YYNGEE. Trimming shortened V by 4 bases and J by 1 base, and 13 bases separated the two germline ends. The CDR3 is 15 residues long. At a deep level, the assay was run. The protocol was immunoSEQ multiplex PCR, while the TCRdb copy is restricted to in-frame clones and leaves out a portion. The sample holds about 1,500,000 clones, more than 95% seen once. What was sequenced was naive CD4+ T cells sorted from blood. The subset was: CD45RA+ positively selected. V usage is TRBV9 and J usage is TRBJ2-3; unclear D gene. This clonotype originated in a man aged 25 to 45 in good health. The CDR3 protein is CASSPAPSRTDTQYF. The CDR3 DNA sequence: TGTGCCAGCAGCCCCGCCCCCTCACGCACAGATACGCAGTATTTT.